The clone carrying this TCR beta chain was detected only once. Its antigen is unknown. This sample was taken from a study of blood T cells in healthy people across ages. Extraction yielded at least 5 micrograms of total RNA per sample. Broader study findings: Diversity of TCR beta correlated strongly with naive T cell percentage. There were more naive CD4+ cells and higher diversity in long-lived donors than in aged donors.

This CDR3 comprises 15 residues. The ends lost 4 bases at V and 0 bases at J; junction bases unmatched: 1. Germline assignment: CDR1 PRHDT and CDR2 FYEKMQ (reference sequence). Using a J-beta primer mix together with a sample-barcoded 5' primer, a second PCR was run for about 6 to 12 cycles. The template-switch adaptor was a 5' adaptor with 12 random nucleotides. It tagged each cDNA molecule. TCRdb fed the 5' RACE reads into MiXCR, producing one record per CDR3 protein. The sample has 1.2 million to 1.5 million distinct CDR3 sequences, around 59% seen once. The chain is built from TRBV13 and TRBJ2-2, with 8 bases aligning to TRBD2. Source material: blood. The clonotype originates from a man aged 18-30 years in good health. CDR3 in DNA: TGTGCCAGCAGCTCGGGACTAGCGAACACCGGGGAGCTGTTTTTT. Translated, it gives CASSSGLANTGELFF.